This T cell receptor beta chain originates from a study of T cell responses to AZD1222 COVID-19 vaccine. Study conclusions and caveats: The number of AZD1222 recipients seropositive at baseline was only 5 to 7. Spike-spanning, vaccine-associated CD4 TCRs were dominant at 160-218 and 743-854.

The germline V and J ends were trimmed by 3 bases and 5 bases, with 14 bases remaining between them. Germline CDR1 MNHEY, CDR2 SVGAGI. This CDR3 contains 15 residues. Sequencing used immunoSEQ multiplex PCR; TCRdb keeps in-frame clones, though not all of them. The sample contains around 6,100 clones, roughly 86% of which appear only once. In regard to this clone: The antigen remains undetermined.

The V and J genes are TRBV6-5 and TRBJ1-5; D might be TRBD1 (6 bases). The TCR comes from an adult who received the AZD1222 COVID-19 vaccine. Sequences were derived from peripheral blood, sampled 28 days after the second AZD1222 dose. In DNA, the CDR3 is TGTGCCAGCAGTTATTCTGGGGGCGCGGATCAGCCCCAGCATTTT. Translation gives CASSYSGGADQPQHF.